This record concerns one T cell receptor beta chain sequence. Here immunoSEQ multiplex PCR was the method, and the copy in TCRdb shows in-frame clones only, minus some. This sample carries 55,000 to 75,000 clones, roughly 91% of them seen once, and the ten largest clones take 1% to 1.5%. The data were obtained in a study of T cell changes during pregnancy in multiple sclerosis. V dropped 6 bases and J dropped 11; count of bases not matched to a gene: 8. This CDR3 has 12 residues. Germline CDR1 is SEHNR and CDR2 is FQNEAQ (reference sequence). This chain links TRBV7-9 with TRBJ1-1; 8 nucleotides agree with TRBD1. This sequence was found in a female donor in good health, enrolled as a control in a pregnancy study. The sample here was peripheral blood, taken after pregnancy. CDR3 protein: CASSRGTGSAFF. In DNA form, the CDR3 reads TGTGCCAGCAGTCGTGGGACAGGTAGTGCTTTCTTT.